This T cell receptor beta chain was captured by sequencing in a study of T-cell reconstitution after alpha-beta-depleted transplantation in children. A library of TCRbeta sequences, prepared with unique molecular identifiers, was generated. TCRdb reprocessed the PCR reads with MiXCR, giving one entry per CDR3 protein. Of 200,000 to 250,000 distinct CDR3 sequences in the sample, approximately 9.5% were seen once. The junction had 6 bases not matched to a gene; V was cut back by 0 bases and J by 1 base. This CDR3 spans 18 amino acids. This receptor was taken from a human donor who donated a stem cell graft to a child with acute lymphoblastic leukemia. The sequenced sample was PBMCs from the stem cell graft donor, obtained from the stem cell graft. This chain connects TRBV12-3 or TRBV12-4 to TRBJ2-7, with 13 bases matching TRBD2. The CDR3 coding sequence is TGTGCCAGCAGTTTAGCACTAGCGGGGGGGCCAGGATCCTACGAGCAGTACTTC. Amino acid sequence: CASSLALAGGPGSYEQYF.